Shown below are 15 T cell receptor beta chains from a single sample sequenced in a study of blood T cell repertoires in COVID-19. Method: immunoSEQ multiplex PCR; TCRdb's copy keeps in-frame clones and lacks some. The sample shows around 200,000 clones, roughly 90% of them seen only once. The sequenced sample was peripheral blood. All receptors derive from an older woman with COVID-19, enrolled during active disease.

The chain couples TRBV19 to TRBJ2-2; a possible D gene is TRBD1 (6 bases). The CDR3 totals 18 residues. The ends were cut back, 2 bases at V and 0 bases at J, with 16 bases in the middle. CDR1 LNHDA and CDR2 SQIVND come from the germline V gene (reference sequence). This CDR3 is CASSIRRLGGSNTGELFF. The CDR3 nucleotides read TGTGCCAGTAGTATACGGAGGCTAGGGGGATCGAACACCGGGGAGCTGTTTTTT.

The chain links TRBV30 to TRBJ1-4; TRBD1 matches at 7 bases. This CDR3 has 12 residues. V lost 3 bases, J lost 8 bases, and 3 bases stayed unmatched. CDR1 and CDR2 from the germline V gene are GTSNPN and SVGIG (reference sequence). CDR3 DNA sequence: TGTGCCTGGAGGGGACAGACCGAAAAACTGTTTTTT. Encoded protein: CAWRGQTEKLFF.

The gene calls are TRBV5-5 and TRBJ1-5; 10 bases are a match to TRBD1. Germline CDR1 reads SGHKS; CDR2 reads YYEKEE (reference sequence). Unmatched junction bases numbered 2, after V lost 4 bases and J lost 1 base. This CDR3 region has 15 residues. The CDR3 loop is CASSQDRGSNQPQHF. CDR3 sequence (DNA): TGTGCCAGCAGCCAGGACAGGGGGAGCAATCAGCCCCAGCATTTT.

V is TRBV29-1 and J is TRBJ2-3; possible D gene TRBD2, 6 bases. V was pared by 4 bases and J by 0 bases, with 11 bases between. CDR1 and CDR2 (germline): SQVTM, ANQGSEA. CDR3 length: 14 amino acids. The CDR3 spells CSVGLSGSTDTQYF. CDR3 in DNA: TGCAGCGTTGGACTTAGCGGCAGCACAGATACGCAGTATTTT.

The J gene is TRBJ2-5, the V gene TRBV7-2; weak D call: TRBD1 (6 bases). Between the trimmed V and J ends, which lost 6 bases and 4 bases, there was a span of 12 bases. In germline, CDR1 is SGHTA, CDR2 FQGNSA. CDR3 length: 13 amino acids. CDR3 bases: TGTGCCAGCAGAATCGACAGGACAGAGACCCAGTACTTC. It specifies CASRIDRTETQYF.

The chain has TRBV5-1 and TRBJ2-7, with 9 bases aligning to TRBD1. This CDR3 has 14 residues. V dropped 4 bases and J dropped 6; count of bases not matched to a gene: 8. The germline V gene encodes CDR1 SGHRS and CDR2 YFSETQ. CDR3 protein: CASSIKDRGAEQYF. CDR3 DNA: TGCGCCAGCAGCATTAAGGACAGGGGCGCCGAGCAGTACTTC.

The chain uses TRBV28 and TRBJ2-7; TRBD2 matches at 9 bases. The CDR3 is 16 residues long. The V and J ends lost 4 bases and 0 bases, in that order; junction bases with no gene match: 7. The V gene's germline CDR1 is MDHEN and CDR2 SYDVKM. For the CDR3, the DNA is TGTGCCAGCAGTTCCTCGGGACTAGCTCGCTCCTACGAGCAGTACTTC. Protein: CASSSSGLARSYEQYF.

This clone was detected only once. The J gene is TRBJ1-3, the V gene TRBV19, with TRBD1 matching over 7 bases. V lost 10 bases and J lost 4; bases outside the gene matches: 7. In germline, CDR1 is LNHDA, CDR2 SQIVND (reference sequence). The CDR3 loop spans 13 amino acids. The CDR3 region has the DNA TGTGCCACAGGGGGTGTCAGGGGAAACACCATATATTTT. Protein sequence: CATGGVRGNTIYF.

The V call is TRBV4-3, the J call TRBJ2-7; D unresolved. Trimming removed 1 base from V and 0 bases from J, with 4 bases in between. In germline, CDR1 is LGHNA, CDR2 YSLEER. The CDR3 is 13 amino acids. The CDR3 DNA follows: TGCGCCAGCAGCCAAGTTCGCTCCTACGAGCAGTACTTC. Amino acids: CASSQVRSYEQYF.

This sequence joins TRBV24-1 and TRBJ1-2, with 7 bases aligning to TRBD1. J lost 7 bases, V lost 5 bases, and 6 bases had no gene match. The length of the CDR3 is 13 residues. From germline, CDR1 is KGHDR and CDR2 SFDVKD. CDR3 sequence reads: CATSAPTGLGYTF. CDR3 nucleotide sequence: TGTGCCACCAGTGCGCCGACAGGGCTTGGCTACACCTTC.

The J gene is TRBJ2-7, the V gene TRBV6-2 or TRBV6-3; TRBD2 agrees at 7 bases. This CDR3 is 12 amino acids long. The ends lost 6 bases at V and 5 bases at J; junction bases unmatched: 4. CDR1 MNHEY and CDR2 SVGEGT come from the germline V gene. CDR3 coding DNA: TGTGCCAGCAGCCCCGGACTAGACGAGCAGTACTTC. It yields the protein CASSPGLDEQYF.

The gene calls are TRBV7-2 and TRBJ1-2; TRBD1 might be the D (5 bases). Trimming cost V 2 bases and J 4 bases, with 14 bases left between them. The CDR3 length is 15 residues. The germline gives CDR1 SGHTA, CDR2 FQGNSA. The CDR3, as DNA: TGTGCCAGCAGCTTAATCTCACAGGAAACCTATGGCTACACCTTC. It codes for CASSLISQETYGYTF.

The chain uses TRBV5-1 and TRBJ2-7; 9 nucleotides line up with TRBD2. Germline V lookup: CDR1 SGHRS, CDR2 YFSETQ. The CDR3 sequence is 14 residues long. Trimming took 1 base from V and 5 from J; bases not matched to a gene: 4. The CDR3 nucleotides are TGCGCCAGCAGCTTGTACGTAGCGGGAGACGAGCAGTACTTC. Its translation is CASSLYVAGDEQYF.

This clone was found a few times. The chain employs TRBV2 and TRBJ1-3; TRBD1 agrees at 9 bases. The V gene's germline CDR1 is SNHLY and CDR2 FYNNEI. The V segment lost 5 bases and the J segment 2 bases; nucleotides outside the gene matches: 4. The CDR3 has 15 amino acids. CDR3 residues: CASSLGTGTGNTIYF. For the CDR3, the DNA is TGTGCCAGCAGTTTAGGGACAGGGACTGGAAACACCATATATTTT. Drawing the rest from reference TRBV2 and TRBJ1-3, the complete variable domain is EPEVTQTPSHQVTQMGQEVILRCVPISNHLYFYWYRQILGQKVEFLVSFYNNEISEKSEIFDDQFSVERPDGSNFTLKIRSTKLEDSAMYFCASSLGTGTGNTIYFGEGSWLTVV.

This clone was counted once. V gene TRBV11-3 combines with J gene TRBJ2-1, with TRBD2 identical over 12 bases. V was pared by 1 base and J by 9 bases, with 4 bases of the junction left unmatched. The CDR3 runs to 15 residues. Germline V gene data show CDR1 as SGHNT and CDR2 as YENEEA. DNA of the CDR3: TGTGCCAGCAGCTTAGGGCTAGCGGGAGGGGGTGAGCAGTTCTTC. Translating it yields CASSLGLAGGGEQFF.